A selection of T cell receptor beta chains follows, all from one sample in a study of regulatory T cells in long-lasting Graves disease. From the multiplex PCR reads, TCRdb called clonotypes with MiXCR, one entry per CDR3 protein. In the table there are 300,000 to 500,000 distinct CDR3 sequences, about a fifth of which are singletons. The material sequenced was peripheral blood mononuclear cells (PBMCs), taken when the disease was refractory, from a patient treated with antithyroid drugs. The origin of the receptors is a female donor with Graves disease. The CDR3 runs from the conserved cysteine through the conserved F or W. A D gene is named only where the DNA matches it firmly. Not every row has a clone size; where given, it reads once, few, many or a size class.

many | - | TRBJ1-1 | TRBV29-1 | TGCAGCGTTGGAGAGAACACTGAAGCTTTCTTT | CSVGENTEAFF
many | - | TRBJ1-2 | TRBV28 | TGTGCCAGCAGTTTACTGGCTAGCTATGGCTACACCTTC | CASSLLASYGYTF
few | - | TRBJ2-3 | TRBV20-1 | TGCAGTGCTAGAGCGGGAAATGCAGATACGCAGTATTTT | CSARAGNADTQYF
few | - | TRBJ1-2 | TRBV6-2/TRBV6-3 | TGTGCCAGCAGTTACAGCCGGGGGTTCAACTATGGCTACACCTTC | CASSYSRGFNYGYTF
few | TRBD2 | TRBJ2-3 | TRBV28 | TGTGCCAGCAGTTTAGCTAAACCGGGGACTAGCGGGTGGTCAACATACACAGATACGCAGTATTTT | CASSLAKPGTSGWSTYTDTQYF
- | - | TRBJ1-1 | TRBV6-1 | TGTGCCAGCAGTCCCGGCCCCTACAGGGCTGAAGCTTTCTTT | CASSPGPYRAEAFF
- | - | TRBJ2-5 | TRBV5-6 | TGTGCCAGCACCCCCAGGGATGGCGAGACCCAGTACTTC | CASTPRDGETQYF
few | TRBD1 | TRBJ1-5 | TRBV6-1 | TGTGCCACAACTATGACAGGGGGCAATCAGCCCCAGCATTTT | CATTMTGGNQPQHF
- | - | TRBJ2-2 | TRBV18 | TGTGCCAGCTCACTCACGGGAGTTGTCGCCGGGGAGCTGTTTTTT | CASSLTGVVAGELFF
many | TRBD1 | TRBJ2-7 | TRBV20-1 | TGCAGTGCCCCTGGGGACAGGGGGGGCGAGCAGTACTTC | CSAPGDRGGEQYF
few | TRBD2 | TRBJ2-4 | TRBV19 | TGTGCCAGTTCTACCGGGACTAGCAGCCTATCAAAAAACATTCAGTACTTC | CASSTGTSSLSKNIQYF
few | - | TRBJ2-7 | TRBV5-1 | TGCGCCTCCAAAGTGGGACTTCAATCCTACGAGCAGTACTTC | CASKVGLQSYEQYF
many | - | TRBJ1-5 | TRBV11-2 | TGTGCCAGCAGCTTAGGGAGCTACGACAATCAGCCCCAGCATTTT | CASSLGSYDNQPQHF
- | - | TRBJ1-4 | TRBV9 | TGTGCCAGCAGCATTACGGACCGGATTACGGAAAAACTGTTTTTT | CASSITDRITEKLFF
- | - | TRBJ2-5 | TRBV10-3 | TGTGCCATCAGTGAGGGGTTGTCGGGGGAGCACACGACCCAGTACTTC | CAISEGLSGEHTTQYF
many | - | TRBJ1-2 | TRBV7-2 | TGTGCCAGCAGCTTTTATAGCACCTATGGCTACACCTTC | CASSFYSTYGYTF
many | - | TRBJ2-4 | TRBV12-3/TRBV12-4 | TGTGCCAGCGCGATAAACGGGAAAAACATTCAGTACTTC | CASAINGKNIQYF
- | - | TRBJ1-1 | TRBV6-1 | TGTGCCAGCAGTGAACCCGGGGCGCGGTTGGCTTTCTTT | CASSEPGARLAFF
- | - | TRBJ2-7 | TRBV20-1 | TGCAGTGCCGTTACGGCGGGCGAGCAGTACTTC | CSAVTAGEQYF
few | - | TRBJ1-6 | TRBV6-4 | TGTGCCAGCAGTGACTCGACGGACTATAATTCACCCCTCCACTTT | CASSDSTDYNSPLHF
- | - | TRBJ2-7 | TRBV28 | TGTGCCAGCAGTCCTCTCTCCAGGGCCCACGAGCAGTACTTC | CASSPLSRAHEQYF
few | - | TRBJ2-7 | TRBV12-3/TRBV12-4 | TGTGCCAGCAGCTTCTGGTCGGGAGGGGGCGGAACCTACGAGCAGTACTTC | CASSFWSGGGGTYEQYF
few | - | TRBJ2-4 | TRBV29-1 | TGCAGCGTTGAAGAAGAGCCCGGCAGGCTCAAAAACATTCAGTACTTC | CSVEEEPGRLKNIQYF
many | TRBD1 | TRBJ1-4 | TRBV15 | TGTGCCACCAGCAGAATACAGGGGGGTAATGAAAAACTGTTTTTT | CATSRIQGGNEKLFF
few | - | TRBJ1-1 | TRBV7-2 | TGTGCCAGCAGCTCTAGACAGGACAACACTGAAGCTTTCTTT | CASSSRQDNTEAFF
once | - | TRBJ2-2 | TRBV14 | TGTGCCAGCAGCCAAGTACTAGGGTCTGGGGGGCTGTTTTTT | CASSQVLGSGGLFF
- | - | TRBJ2-7 | TRBV6-5 | TGTGCCAGCAGTTACTCGCCTTCGGGCCACTCCTACGAGCAGTACTTC | CASSYSPSGHSYEQYF
- | - | TRBJ2-2 | TRBV5-6 | TGTGCCAGCAGCTTGTATGGGTCGAACACCGGGGGGCTGTTTTTT | CASSLYGSNTGGLFF
few | - | TRBJ2-1 | TRBV28 | TGTGCCAGCAGCGACGGGATACTCGATGAGCAGTTCTTC | CASSDGILDEQFF
many | - | TRBJ1-1 | TRBV20-1 | TGCAGTGCTCCCCCAAGGACCGAGAACACTGAAGCTTTCTTT | CSAPPRTENTEAFF
few | TRBD1 | TRBJ1-5 | TRBV20-1 | TGCAGTGCAGCAGGGGGGAATCAGCCCCAGCATTTT | CSAAGGNQPQHF
many | TRBD2 | TRBJ2-5 | TRBV20-1 | TGCAGTGCTCCGACTAGCGGGAGACGTGAGACCCAGTACTTC | CSAPTSGRRETQYF
many | - | TRBJ1-1 | TRBV11-2 | TGTGCCAGCAGCTTACGGACAGTCGGCAACACTGAAGCTTTCTTT | CASSLRTVGNTEAFF
many | TRBD2 | TRBJ2-1 | TRBV6-1 | TGTGCCAGCAGACAACCCCTAGCGGGAGGGAAGTTCTTC | CASRQPLAGGKFF
- | - | TRBJ2-7 | TRBV28 | TGTGCCAGCATTCAGGGCTACGAGCAGTACTTC | CASIQGYEQYF
many | TRBD2 | TRBJ2-7 | TRBV2 | TGTGCCAGCAAAGCGGGAGGGACTTCCTACGAGCAGTACTTC | CASKAGGTSYEQYF